What follows are 12 T cell receptor beta chains derived from one specimen sequenced in a study of blood T cell repertoires in COVID-19. Repertoires were generated with immunoSEQ multiplex PCR, while TCRdb's copy carries only in-frame clones and drops some. The sample has under 250,000 clones; around 82% are singletons. The sequencing sample was made of peripheral blood. The receptors stem from a man aged 40-50 years with active or convalescent COVID-19.

The CDR3 nucleotides read TGCGCCAGCAGCTTGGTGTCCGAACAGACCTATGGCTACACCTTC. It yields the protein CASSLVSEQTYGYTF. J is TRBJ1-2 and V is TRBV5-1; no clear D. This CDR3 has 15 residues. The germline gives CDR1 SGHRS, CDR2 YFSETQ. V was cut by 0 bases and J by 4 bases, with 13 bases left in between.

V gene TRBV11-3 combines with J gene TRBJ2-7, with 10 nucleotides matching TRBD2. This CDR3 has 14 residues. Germline CDR1 and CDR2: SGHNT and YENEEA. V trimming: 4 bases; J trimming: 3 bases; junction bases outside the gene matches: 3. The CDR3 nucleotides read TGTGCCAGCAGCTCTAGCGGGAGCTTCTACGAGCAGTACTTC. This translates into CASSSSGSFYEQYF.

V usage is TRBV5-1 and J usage is TRBJ1-1; no clear D. Germline CDR1 and CDR2: SGHRS and YFSETQ. V was cut by 0 bases and J by 1 base, with 13 bases left in between. CDR3 length equals 16 residues. The CDR3 is CASSLVWRPENTEAFF. As DNA, the CDR3 is TGCGCCAGCAGCTTGGTGTGGCGGCCGGAGAACACTGAAGCTTTCTTT.

The chain has TRBV28 and TRBJ1-2; 10 bases agree with TRBD1. The CDR3 is 15 residues long. The germline V gene encodes CDR1 MDHEN and CDR2 SYDVKM. The junction had 3 bases not matched to a gene; V was cut back by 2 bases and J by 3 bases. The CDR3 spells CASSLGTGEYYGYTF. The CDR3 nucleotides are TGTGCCAGCAGTTTAGGGACAGGGGAATACTATGGCTACACCTTC.

CDR3 in DNA: TGTGCCAGTAGTATCAGACTAGCGGGAGAAGAGCAGTTCTTC. Its protein is CASSIRLAGEEQFF. This sequence joins TRBV19 and TRBJ2-1, with TRBD2 matching over 12 bases. Unmatched junction bases numbered 4, after V lost 3 bases and J lost 10 bases. The CDR3 is 14 amino acids. CDR1 LNHDA and CDR2 SQIVND come from the germline V gene (reference sequence).

This clone occurred once. This rearrangement joins TRBV6-5 to TRBJ1-5; maybe TRBD1 (6 bases). Germline V lookup: CDR1 MNHEY, CDR2 SVGAGI. CDR3 length equals 14 residues. Trimming stripped 2 bases from V and 7 bases from J, with 12 bases between. In nucleotides, the CDR3 is TGTGCCAGCAGTTACGGGGGACATGGACAGCCCCAGCATTTT. The encoded protein is CASSYGGHGQPQHF.

The chain has TRBV5-1 and TRBJ2-1, with TRBD2 identical over 13 bases. J was trimmed by 7 bases and V by 7 bases; bases with no gene match: 8. CDR1 SGHRS and CDR2 YFSETQ come from the germline V gene. CDR3 length equals 15 residues. The CDR3 is CASGEGGLAGNEQFF. In nucleotides, the CDR3 is TGCGCCAGCGGCGAGGGGGGACTAGCGGGGAATGAGCAGTTCTTC. The full variable domain, its missing parts supplied by reference TRBV5-1 and TRBJ2-1, is KAGVTQTPRYLIKTRGQQVTLSCSPISGHRSVSWYQQTPGQGLQFLFEYFSETQRNKGNFPGRFSGRQFSNSRSEMNVSTLELGDSALYLCASGEGGLAGNEQFFGPGTRLTVL.

The J gene is TRBJ1-5, the V gene TRBV10-2; the D gene is possibly TRBD1 (5 bases). The V end lost 0 bases, the J end lost 4 bases, and 10 bases lay between the germline ends. The CDR3 covers 15 residues. Per the germline V gene, CDR1 is WSHSY and CDR2 is SAAADI. The CDR3 protein is CASSESGGGNQPQHF. The CDR3 nucleotides read TGCGCCAGCAGTGAGTCCGGGGGGGGAAATCAGCCCCAGCATTTT.

This chain connects TRBV25-1 to TRBJ1-2; D not certain. CDR1 MGHDK and CDR2 SYGVNS come from the germline V gene. Deletions cut 7 bases from V and 4 bases from J, with 16 bases between. This CDR3 has 14 amino acids. The CDR3: CASIPTGSIYGYTF. CDR3 DNA sequence: TGTGCCAGCATTCCTACGGGATCCATCTATGGCTACACCTTC.

The chain couples TRBV1 to TRBJ1-2; whether TRBD1, the table's D call, matches the DNA was not checked. TRBV1 is given as a pseudogene. This CDR3 spans 15 amino acids. CDR3 protein: CTLGLGDRASYGYTF. The CDR3 DNA sequence: TGCACCCTCGGCCTCGGGGACAGGGCTTCCTATGGCTACACCTTC.

There are a few counts of this clone. The CDR3, as DNA: TGTGCCAGCAGCCCGGGACAGGGACGAATGAACACCGGGGAGCTGTTTTTT. Its translation is CASSPGQGRMNTGELFF. The rearrangement uses TRBV7-3 and TRBJ2-2, with 9 bases aligning to TRBD1. This CDR3 is built from 17 residues. V was clipped by 5 bases and J by 1 base; unmatched bases: 8. The V gene's germline CDR1 is SGHTA and CDR2 FQGTGA.

The rearrangement links TRBV14 to TRBJ2-1, with TRBD2 matching 12 bases. J was trimmed by 6 bases and V by 4 bases; bases with no gene match: 7. The V gene's germline CDR1 is SGHDN and CDR2 FVKESK. This CDR3 contains 16 residues. CDR3 amino acids: CASSRELAGGFNEQFF. The CDR3 DNA follows: TGTGCCAGCAGCCGAGAGCTAGCGGGAGGGTTCAATGAGCAGTTCTTC.